The text below deals with one TCR beta chain. The antigen is undetermined. Assay used: immunoSEQ multiplex PCR; TCRdb lists only in-frame clones, some missing. The table includes about 55,000 clones, roughly 90% detected once. This entry is derived from a study of OX40 agonist ivuxolimab in advanced cancers. As for the study in general: Six ivuxolimab dose levels, 0.01 to 10 mg/kg, were given intravenously every 2 weeks. Dose-escalation cases comprised hepatocellular carcinoma, melanoma, renal cell or head and neck cancer. Study-level points and caveats: Among patients with partial responses at 0.1-3.0 mg/kg, clonal expansion was among the lowest. In general, CD8+ T cells held more expanded clones than CD4+ did, on average.

CDR1 is MGHRA and CDR2 is YSYEKL in the germline V gene. The CDR3 sequence is 15 residues long. The germline V and J ends were trimmed by 4 bases and 2 bases, with 14 bases remaining between them. The receptor comes from an adult with an advanced solid tumor such as melanoma, head and neck, liver or kidney cancer. V usage is TRBV4-1 and J usage is TRBJ1-2; D gene unclear. This specimen consisted of CD4+ or CD8+ T cells sorted from blood, obtained in a trial of the OX40 agonist ivuxolimab. CDR3 nucleotides: TGCGCCAGCAGCCGGGGATCCGACGGGAACTATGGCTACACCTTC. Protein sequence: CASSRGSDGNYGYTF.